This T cell receptor beta chain derives from a study of type 1 regulatory T cells. Study information: This in vitro CD4 product, T-allo10, is enriched for Tr1 cells and alloantigen-specific.

This clonotype appeared many times. Its antigen is unknown. TCRdb recomputed calls from the reads with MiXCR, one row per CDR3 protein. The sample holds 40,000 to 50,000 distinct CDR3 sequences, 9% to 15% seen once. V lost 1 base and J 9 bases, leaving 7 bases between the germline ends. Germline-derived CDR1 and CDR2 are DFQATT and SNEGSKA (reference sequence). This CDR3 is built from 11 residues. Study findings and constraints: Compared with non-Tr1 cells, Tr1 cells showed a narrower TCR repertoire.

The receptor's source is a human donor in good health. The chain joins TRBV20-1 to TRBJ2-1; unclear D gene. Sequencing was done on a sample of cultured non-Tr1 T cells, either the whole culture or a sorted T cell fraction (not recorded which). CDR3 region: CSARGQIEQFF. The CDR3 coding sequence is TGCAGTGCTAGAGGGCAAATTGAGCAGTTCTTC.